The TCR beta chain described here comes from a study of regulatory T cells in long-lasting Graves disease. CDR1 is DFQATT and CDR2 is SNEGSKA in the germline V gene (reference sequence). The CDR3 spans 15 residues. V dropped 0 bases and J dropped 8; count of bases not matched to a gene: 6. Documented time point: persistent/refractory GD, antithyroid drugs over 5 years with positive TRAb. PBMC-derived RNA was used for the TCR library. Both iRepertoire HTBI primers and Arm-PCR of CDR3 regions were used to build the TCR beta libraries. In TCRdb, the multiplex PCR reads were re-called with MiXCR into one record per CDR3 protein. The table records 400,000 or so distinct CDR3 sequences, about 20% of them present only once.

The clonotype was recovered from a female donor with Graves disease. Sequences were derived from peripheral blood mononuclear cells (PBMCs), sampled when the disease was refractory, from a patient treated with antithyroid drugs. V and J are TRBV20-1 and TRBJ2-4, with 11 bases that match TRBD2. The CDR3 DNA sequence: TGCAGTGCTAGAGATCGGATAGCGGGAGGGTACATTCAGTACTTC. It translates to CSARDRIAGGYIQYF.